This T cell receptor beta chain originates from a study of T cell responses to AZD1222 COVID-19 vaccine. A note on this clone: Its specificity is unknown.

Using immunoSEQ multiplex PCR, the repertoire was profiled, and TCRdb retains in-frame clones only, with some absent. The sample lists about 120,000 clones, roughly 90% occurring once. V lost 2 bases, J lost 3 bases, and 4 bases stayed unmatched. The CDR3 consists of 15 residues. Germline lookup yields CDR1 SGHNT and CDR2 YENEEA. Regarding the study as a whole: The donor group comprised mostly white British people and more females; the analysis possibly underestimated clonal diversity.

Sequencing was performed on peripheral blood, taken 28 days after the second AZD1222 dose. This receptor was identified in an adult who received the AZD1222 COVID-19 vaccine. The chain links TRBV11-3 to TRBJ2-3; TRBD1 matches at 8 bases. The CDR3 spells CASSLQGQVTDTQYF. The DNA for the CDR3 is TGTGCCAGCAGCTTACAGGGACAGGTAACAGATACGCAGTATTTT.